This T cell receptor (beta chain) is from a study of graft-versus-host responses after intestinal transplantation. Study-wide context: The study gave all recipients anti-thymocyte globulin induction, then tacrolimus and steroids for about 3 years.

The CDR3 runs 13 residues. V was pared by 0 bases and J by 3 bases, with 5 bases between. Germline CDR1 and CDR2: GTSNPN and SVGIG (reference sequence). Study results and limitations: In patients with graft-donor T cell macrochimerism, allograft graft-versus-host to host-versus-graft clonal ratios were high.

The data were produced by immunoSEQ multiplex PCR, yet TCRdb's version contains in-frame clones alone and is incomplete. The sample records about 10,000 clones, about 33% being singletons. This clone was found a few times. The chain recombines TRBV30 with TRBJ2-2; no definite D call. The sample consisted of alloreactive CD4+ T cells from a mixed lymphocyte reaction culture, taken before transplantation. Subset reported: CFSE-low proliferating T cells sorted from approximately six-day pre-transplant mixed lymphocyte reaction (GvH or HvG direction). The TCR comes from a human patient who was an organ donor for intestinal transplantation. In DNA form, the CDR3 reads TGTGCCTGGAGTGTCAGTTACACCGGGGAGCTGTTTTTT. Translated, it gives CAWSVSYTGELFF.